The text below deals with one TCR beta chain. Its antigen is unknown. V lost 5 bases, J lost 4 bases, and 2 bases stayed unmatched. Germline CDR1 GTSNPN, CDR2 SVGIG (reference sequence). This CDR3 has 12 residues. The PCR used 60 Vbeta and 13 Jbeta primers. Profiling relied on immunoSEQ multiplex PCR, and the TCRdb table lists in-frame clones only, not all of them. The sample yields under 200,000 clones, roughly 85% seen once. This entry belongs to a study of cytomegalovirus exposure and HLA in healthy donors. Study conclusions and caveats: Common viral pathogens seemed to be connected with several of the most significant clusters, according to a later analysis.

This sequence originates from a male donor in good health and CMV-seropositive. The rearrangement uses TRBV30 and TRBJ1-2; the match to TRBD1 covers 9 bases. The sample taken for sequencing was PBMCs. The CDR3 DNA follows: TGTGCCTGGGGACAGGGGAGCTATGGCTACACCTTC. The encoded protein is CAWGQGSYGYTF.